What follows are 16 T cell receptor beta chains derived from one specimen sequenced in a study of cytomegalovirus exposure and HLA in healthy donors. Primers for the PCR totalled 60 Vbeta and 13 Jbeta. Assay used: immunoSEQ multiplex PCR; TCRdb lists only in-frame clones, some missing. This sample has about 100,000 clones, with 70% to 75% found just once. The sample consisted of PBMCs. Receptors originate from a woman aged 18-29 years in good health and CMV-seropositive.

A few counts support this clone. V gene TRBV27 combines with J gene TRBJ2-2, with D uncertain. With 2 bases removed from V and 0 bases from J, the gap between germline ends came to 4 bases. The germline V gene encodes CDR1 MNHEY and CDR2 SMNVEV (reference sequence). This CDR3 is built from 14 residues. CDR3 residues: CASSLGPNTGELFF. As DNA, the CDR3 is TGTGCCAGCAGTTTAGGGCCGAACACCGGGGAGCTGTTTTTT.

The rearrangement uses TRBV5-1 and TRBJ2-3, with D perhaps matching TRBD1 (6 bases). The V and J ends lost 7 bases and 2 bases respectively, with 11 bases between them. Per the germline V gene, CDR1 is SGHRS and CDR2 is YFSETQ. CDR3 length equals 13 residues. For the CDR3, the DNA is TGCGCCAGCGGACAGACCTCCACAGATACGCAGTATTTT. Its translation is CASGQTSTDTQYF.

This chain joins TRBV6-6 and TRBJ1-1; D may be TRBD1 (5 bases). Germline CDR1 reads MNHNY; CDR2 reads SVGAGI (reference sequence). The CDR3 is 15 amino acids. The V gene lost 7 bases and the J gene lost 3 bases, with 18 bases spanning the gap. The CDR3 DNA reads TGTGCCAGCACCCCGCGGGGGGTGGGAGACACTGAAGCTTTCTTT. Protein: CASTPRGVGDTEAFF.

As for this clone: Other DNA sequences in this sample translate to the same CDR3. The CDR3, as DNA: TGTGCCAGCAGCTCGACACGCGACACACACAATGAGCAGTTCTTC. As protein: CASSSTRDTHNEQFF. The V and J genes are TRBV7-9 and TRBJ2-1; D is ambiguous. Trimming left V 4 bases short and J 5 bases short, with 15 bases between. This CDR3 region has 15 residues. Germline CDR1 SEHNR, CDR2 FQNEAQ (reference sequence). Variable domain in full (rest from reference TRBV7-9 and TRBJ2-1): DTGVSQNPRHKITKRGQNVTFRCDPISEHNRLYWYRQTLGQGPEFLTYFQNEAQLEKSRLLSDRFSAERPKGSFSTLEIQRTEQGDSAMYLCASSSTRDTHNEQFFGPGTRLTVL.

This sequence joins TRBV6-1 and TRBJ1-5; TRBD1 might be the D (5 bases). Germline V CDR1 and CDR2: MNHNS, SASEGT. Deletions cut 10 bases from V and 5 bases from J, with 15 bases between. The CDR3 length is 13 residues. The CDR3 nucleotides are TGTGCCACCTCGCGGGACGGTTATCAGCCCCAGCATTTT. Translated: CATSRDGYQPQHF.

The chain employs TRBV19 and TRBJ2-2; TRBD2 might be the D (7 bases). CDR1 is LNHDA, CDR2 SQIVND, per germline (reference sequence). Trimming left V 5 bases short and J 9 bases short, with 19 bases between. There are 15 residues in the CDR3. The CDR3 DNA is TGTGCCAGTAGTGATGGGGGGGCGGGGCGCCGGGAGCTGTTTTTT. This gives the protein CASSDGGAGRRELFF.

This chain joins TRBV30 and TRBJ2-7; weak D call: TRBD1 (5 bases). V lost 0 bases and J 3 bases, leaving 12 bases between the germline ends. The CDR3 is 14 residues long. Germline CDR1 GTSNPN, CDR2 SVGIG (reference sequence). The DNA for the CDR3 is TGTGCCTGGAGTGTAGACAGATCTTACTACGAGCAGTACTTC. The encoded protein is CAWSVDRSYYEQYF.

The V and J genes are TRBV5-8 and TRBJ1-4; TRBD1 agrees at 7 bases. The CDR3 has 16 amino acids. The junction had 8 bases not matched to a gene; V was cut back by 3 bases and J by 3 bases. Germline V gene lookup returns CDR1 SGHTS and CDR2 YDEGEE. DNA for the CDR3: TGTGCCAGCAGCTGGACTTCCAGGGGGTCTAATGAAAAACTGTTTTTT. This sequence encodes CASSWTSRGSNEKLFF.

The V and J genes are TRBV9 and TRBJ2-2, with 9 bases lining up with TRBD2. CDR3 length equals 17 residues. V dropped 3 bases and J dropped 6; count of bases not matched to a gene: 12. From germline, CDR1 is SGDLS and CDR2 YYNGEE. CDR3 in DNA: TGTGCCAGCAGCGCCAGCGGCGGGGCGGGAGGGTCCGGGGAGCTGTTTTTT. Protein: CASSASGGAGGSGELFF.

The chain has TRBV9 and TRBJ1-3; no reliable D call. The CDR3 is 17 residues long. V lost 3 bases, J lost 6 bases, and 22 bases lay in between. Germline CDR1 is SGDLS and CDR2 is YYNGEE. The CDR3 DNA reads as TGTGCCAGCAGCGAACCCACTACGAGGGTTGACGAAAACACCATATATTTT. It is translated as CASSEPTTRVDENTIYF. Drawing the rest from reference TRBV9 and TRBJ1-3, the complete variable domain is DSGVTQTPKHLITATGQRVTLRCSPRSGDLSVYWYQQSLDQGLQFLIQYYNGEERAKGNILERFSAQQFPDLHSELNLSSLELGDSALYFCASSEPTTRVDENTIYFGEGSWLTVV.

The chain recombines TRBV7-7 with TRBJ2-3; 9 positions agree with TRBD2. The junction had 2 bases not matched to a gene; V was cut back by 0 bases and J by 4 bases. The CDR3 is 15 residues long. Germline V lookup: CDR1 SSHAT, CDR2 FNYEAQ (reference sequence). In DNA form, the CDR3 reads TGTGCCAGCAGCTTAGCTGCGGGGGGGCCAGATACGCAGTATTTT. Translation gives CASSLAAGGPDTQYF.

The chain recombines TRBV7-3 with TRBJ2-1; 9 nucleotides line up with TRBD1. CDR3 length equals 16 residues. V lost 5 bases and J lost 3; bases outside the gene matches: 8. Germline CDR1 is SGHTA and CDR2 is FQGTGA. Here the CDR3 reads CASSLNSGQGYNEQFF. CDR3 DNA: TGTGCCAGCAGCCTTAATTCGGGACAGGGCTACAATGAGCAGTTCTTC.

The genes are TRBV27 and TRBJ1-1; D is possibly TRBD1 (5 bases). The CDR3 is 14 amino acids. The ends were cut back, 1 base at V and 5 bases at J, with 11 bases in the middle. CDR1 and CDR2 (germline): MNHEY, SMNVEV (reference sequence). In nucleotides, the CDR3 is TGTGCCAGCAGTTTATATTCTGGGGGGACTGAAGCTTTCTTT. Encoded protein: CASSLYSGGTEAFF.

The gene calls are TRBV10-3 and TRBJ2-5; 7 nucleotides align to TRBD1. The end of the DNA aligns better with TRBJ2-7, so the J call may be wrong. The germline gives CDR1 ENHRY, CDR2 SYGVKD. The CDR3 contains 13 residues. As DNA, the CDR3 is TGTGCCATCAGTGTGGAACAGGGGTCCGAGCAGTACTTC. Protein sequence: CAISVEQGSEQYF.

V and J are TRBV28 and TRBJ2-2; TRBD1 is a possible D gene (7 bases). V shed 4 bases and J shed 3 bases, with 15 bases lying between them. This CDR3 region has 16 residues. From germline, CDR1 is MDHEN and CDR2 SYDVKM. The CDR3 bases are TGTGCCAGCAGTTCAAGGGGCAGGGGGGACACCGGGGAGCTGTTTTTT. As protein: CASSSRGRGDTGELFF.

The chain employs TRBV6-5 and TRBJ1-2, with D possibly being TRBD1 (6 bases). CDR1 is MNHEY, CDR2 SVGAGI, per germline. V was shortened by 4 bases and J by 7 bases, with 13 bases between the two germline ends. The CDR3 has 13 residues. CDR3 residues: CASSSPDSSGYTF. In nucleotides, the CDR3 is TGTGCCAGCAGTTCCCCGGACAGCAGTGGCTACACCTTC.